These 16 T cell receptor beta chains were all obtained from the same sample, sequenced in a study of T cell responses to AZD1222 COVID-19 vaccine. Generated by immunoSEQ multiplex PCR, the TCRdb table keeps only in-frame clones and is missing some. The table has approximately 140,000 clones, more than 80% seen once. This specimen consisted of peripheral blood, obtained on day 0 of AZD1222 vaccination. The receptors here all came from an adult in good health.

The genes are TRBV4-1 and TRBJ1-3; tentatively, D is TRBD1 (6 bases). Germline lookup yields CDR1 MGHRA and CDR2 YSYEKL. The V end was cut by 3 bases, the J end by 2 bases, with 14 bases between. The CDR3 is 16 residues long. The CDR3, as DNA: TGCGCCAGCAGCCACCTAAGGGGGGGTCCTGGAAACACCATATATTTT. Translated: CASSHLRGGPGNTIYF.

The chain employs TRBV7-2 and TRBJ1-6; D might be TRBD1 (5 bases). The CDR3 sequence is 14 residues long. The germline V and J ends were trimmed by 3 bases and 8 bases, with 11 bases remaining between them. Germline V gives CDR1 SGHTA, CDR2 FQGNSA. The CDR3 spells CASSLTLGDSPLHF. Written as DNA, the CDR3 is TGTGCCAGCAGCTTGACCCTGGGGGATTCACCCCTCCACTTT.

CDR3 residues: CASSGAGTGQRKQFF. CDR3 nucleotides: TGTGCCAGCAGTGGGGCAGGGACAGGGCAACGGAAGCAGTTCTTC. The V call is TRBV25-1, the J call TRBJ2-1; 9 nucleotides match TRBD1. The CDR3 runs to 15 residues. The trim removed 4 bases at V and 11 bases at J, leaving 12 bases unmatched. Germline V gene lookup returns CDR1 MGHDK and CDR2 SYGVNS.

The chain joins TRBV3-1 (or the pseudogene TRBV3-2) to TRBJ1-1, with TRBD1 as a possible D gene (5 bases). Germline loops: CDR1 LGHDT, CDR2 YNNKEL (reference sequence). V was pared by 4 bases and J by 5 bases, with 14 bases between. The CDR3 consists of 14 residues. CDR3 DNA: TGTGCCAGCAGCCTCTTGGGGGGTAGAACTGAAGCTTTCTTT. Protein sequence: CASSLLGGRTEAFF.

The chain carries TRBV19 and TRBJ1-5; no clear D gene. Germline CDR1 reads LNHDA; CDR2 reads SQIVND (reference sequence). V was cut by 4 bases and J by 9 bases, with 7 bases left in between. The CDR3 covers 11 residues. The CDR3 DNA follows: TGTGCCAGTAGTACCGGTTTGCCCCAGCATTTT. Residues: CASSTGLPQHF.

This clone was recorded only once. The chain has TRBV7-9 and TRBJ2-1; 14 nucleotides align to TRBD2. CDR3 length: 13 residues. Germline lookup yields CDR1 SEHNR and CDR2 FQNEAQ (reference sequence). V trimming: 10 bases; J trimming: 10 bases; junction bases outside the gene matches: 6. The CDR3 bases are TGTGCCACCGGGACTAGCGGGAGTAACGAGCAGTTCTTC. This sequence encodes CATGTSGSNEQFF.

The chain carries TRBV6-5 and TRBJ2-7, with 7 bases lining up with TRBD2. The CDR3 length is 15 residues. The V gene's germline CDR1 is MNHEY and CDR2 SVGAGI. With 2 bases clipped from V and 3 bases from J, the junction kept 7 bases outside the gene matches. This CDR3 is CASSYSGTHSYEQYF. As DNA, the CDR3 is TGTGCCAGCAGTTACAGCGGGACTCACAGCTACGAGCAGTACTTC.

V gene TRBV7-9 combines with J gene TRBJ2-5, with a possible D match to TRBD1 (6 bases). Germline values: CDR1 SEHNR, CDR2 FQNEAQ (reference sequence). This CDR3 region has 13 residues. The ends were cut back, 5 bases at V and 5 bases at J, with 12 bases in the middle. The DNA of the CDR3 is TGTGCCAGCAGCGCAGACAGGCGGGAGACCCAGTACTTC. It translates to CASSADRRETQYF.

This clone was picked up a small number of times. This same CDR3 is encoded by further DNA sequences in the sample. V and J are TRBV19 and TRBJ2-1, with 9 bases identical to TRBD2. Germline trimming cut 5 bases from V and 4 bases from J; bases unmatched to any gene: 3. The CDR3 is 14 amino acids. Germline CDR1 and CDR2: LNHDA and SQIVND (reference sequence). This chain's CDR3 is CASSGTSGYNEQFF. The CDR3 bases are TGTGCCAGTAGTGGTACTAGCGGGTACAATGAGCAGTTCTTC.

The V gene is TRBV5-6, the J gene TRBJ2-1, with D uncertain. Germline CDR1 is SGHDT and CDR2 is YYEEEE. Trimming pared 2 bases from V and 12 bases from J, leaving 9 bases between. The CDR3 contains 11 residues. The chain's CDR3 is CASSLGGSQFF. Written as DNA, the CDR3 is TGTGCCAGCAGCTTAGGTGGGTCGCAGTTCTTC.

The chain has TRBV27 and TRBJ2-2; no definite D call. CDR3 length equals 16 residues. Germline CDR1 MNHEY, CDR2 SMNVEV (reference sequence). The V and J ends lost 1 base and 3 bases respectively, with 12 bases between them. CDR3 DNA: TGTGCCAGCAGTTTATATCCCGGCGTATACACCGGGGAGCTGTTTTTT. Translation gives CASSLYPGVYTGELFF.

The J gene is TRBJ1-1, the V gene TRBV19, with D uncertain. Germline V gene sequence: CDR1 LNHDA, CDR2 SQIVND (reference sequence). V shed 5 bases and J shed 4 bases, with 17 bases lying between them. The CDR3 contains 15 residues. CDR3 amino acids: CASSARTAIGTEAFF. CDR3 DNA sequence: TGTGCCAGTAGTGCCCGGACGGCCATTGGCACTGAAGCTTTCTTT.

CDR3 bases: TGTGCCATCAGTGGCTTCGGGACAGGGATTAACTATGGCTACACCTTC. It translates to CAISGFGTGINYGYTF. The V gene is TRBV10-3, the J gene TRBJ1-2; 9 nucleotides agree with TRBD1. J lost 1 base, V lost 4 bases, and 7 bases had no gene match. Looked up from germline, CDR1 is ENHRY and CDR2 is SYGVKD. The CDR3 is made up of 16 amino acids.

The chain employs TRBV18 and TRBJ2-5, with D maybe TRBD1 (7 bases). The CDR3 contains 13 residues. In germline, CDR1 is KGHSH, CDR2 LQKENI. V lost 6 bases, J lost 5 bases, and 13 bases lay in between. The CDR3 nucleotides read TGTGCCAGCTCCCCAGGGGGGCAGGAGACCCAGTACTTC. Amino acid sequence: CASSPGGQETQYF.

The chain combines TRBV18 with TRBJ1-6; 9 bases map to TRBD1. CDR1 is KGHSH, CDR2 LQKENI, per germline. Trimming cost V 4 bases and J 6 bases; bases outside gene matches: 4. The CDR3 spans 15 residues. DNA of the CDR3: TGTGCCAGCTCACTACTGGACAGGGGTAATTCACCCCTCCACTTT. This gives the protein CASSLLDRGNSPLHF.

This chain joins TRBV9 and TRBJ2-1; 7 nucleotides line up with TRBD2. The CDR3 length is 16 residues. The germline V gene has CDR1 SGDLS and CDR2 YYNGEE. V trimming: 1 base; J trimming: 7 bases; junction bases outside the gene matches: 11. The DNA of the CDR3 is TGTGCCAGCAGCGTAAATGTGGCGGGAGTCGCGAATGAGCAGTTCTTC. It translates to CASSVNVAGVANEQFF.